Presented here are 28 T cell receptor beta chains from one specimen sequenced in a study of OX40 agonist ivuxolimab in advanced cancers. Assay used: immunoSEQ multiplex PCR; TCRdb lists only in-frame clones, some missing. The repertoire includes about 38,000 clones, 60% to 85% of them detected once, and 7.5% to 10% sits in the top ten. The sample in question was CD4+ or CD8+ T cells sorted from blood, obtained in a trial of the OX40 agonist ivuxolimab. The receptor source for this set is an adult with an advanced solid tumor such as melanoma, head and neck, liver or kidney cancer.

The V call is TRBV29-1, the J call TRBJ2-3, with D possibly being TRBD2 (5 bases). The germline V and J ends were trimmed by 7 bases and 1 base, with 9 bases remaining between them. This CDR3 region has 12 residues. Germline CDR1 is SQVTM and CDR2 is ANQGSEA. The CDR3 loop is CSASRGTDTQYF. CDR3 sequence (DNA): TGCAGCGCCTCGAGGGGCACAGATACGCAGTATTTT.

This sequence joins TRBV19 and TRBJ2-1; D is ambiguous. This CDR3 is 12 amino acids long. V gave up 4 bases and J gave up 3 bases, with 4 bases separating them. Germline assignment: CDR1 LNHDA and CDR2 SQIVND (reference sequence). CDR3 coding DNA: TGTGCCAGTAGTACGTTCTACAATGAGCAGTTCTTC. Its protein product is CASSTFYNEQFF.

The chain combines TRBV28 with TRBJ2-2; D is possibly TRBD2 (6 bases). V lost 10 bases, J lost 0 bases, and 18 bases lay in between. The CDR3 runs to 16 residues. Germline V gene lookup returns CDR1 MDHEN and CDR2 SYDVKM. The CDR3 sequence: CATRRGRLSNTGELFF. The CDR3, as DNA: TGTGCCACCCGGAGGGGCAGACTATCGAACACCGGGGAGCTGTTTTTT. The variable domain in full, completed from reference TRBV28 and TRBJ2-2, reads DVKVTQSSRYLVKRTGEKVFLECVQDMDHENMFWYRQDPGLGLRLIYFSYDVKMKEKGDIPEGYSVSREKKERFSLILESASTNQTSMYLCATRRGRLSNTGELFFGEGSRLTVL.

The V gene is TRBV28, the J gene TRBJ2-7; TRBD1 agrees at 9 bases. V lost 6 bases and J lost 2; bases outside the gene matches: 5. The CDR3 consists of 14 residues. Germline V gene sequence: CDR1 MDHEN, CDR2 SYDVKM. CDR3 in amino acids: CASSFRTGAYEQYF. Written as DNA, the CDR3 is TGTGCCAGCAGCTTTCGGACAGGGGCCTACGAGCAGTACTTC.

The chain links TRBV12-2 to TRBJ1-5. TRBV12-2 is annotated as a pseudogene. CDR3 length: 17 residues. The CDR3 sequence is CASRGRAQILFNQPQHF. The DNA of the CDR3 is TGTGCAAGTCGGGGCCGGGCTCAAATCCTCTTCAATCAGCCCCAGCATTTT.

The chain employs TRBV27 and TRBJ2-3, with 7 bases that match TRBD1. The CDR3 runs to 16 residues. The germline V gene has CDR1 MNHEY and CDR2 SMNVEV (reference sequence). V shed 3 bases, J shed 1 base, and the junction held 7 bases outside the gene matches. The CDR3 DNA reads as TGTGCCAGCAGTTTTGACAGGGTTTACGGCACAGATACGCAGTATTTT. Residues: CASSFDRVYGTDTQYF.

The sample holds a few counts of this clone. This chain joins TRBV4-1 and TRBJ1-6, with TRBD1 as a possible D gene (5 bases). This CDR3 comprises 15 residues. Trimming took off 3 bases at V and 7 bases at J, with 13 bases between the two ends. Per the germline V gene, CDR1 is MGHRA and CDR2 is YSYEKL. CDR3 nucleotide sequence: TGCGCCAGCAGCCAGGGAACAGGAGGGAATTCACCCCTCCACTTT. Protein sequence: CASSQGTGGNSPLHF.

The V and J genes are TRBV19 and TRBJ2-1; D remains unclear. With 3 bases removed from V and 6 bases from J, the gap between germline ends came to 3 bases. This CDR3 is 11 amino acids long. Looked up from germline, CDR1 is LNHDA and CDR2 is SQIVND (reference sequence). CDR3 DNA: TGTGCCAGTAGTATCATCAATGAGCAGTTCTTC. Protein sequence: CASSIINEQFF.

The rearrangement links TRBV23-1 to TRBJ2-7; D is unclear. TRBV23-1 is marked as an open reading frame, function uncertain. This CDR3 is built from 16 residues. V lost 0 bases and J lost 4, with 16 bases in between. The CDR3 nucleotides read TGCGCCAGCAGTCAATCGAAGGAAAAGGGTCATTACGAGCAGTACTTC. It is translated as CASSQSKEKGHYEQYF.

The genes are TRBV27 and TRBJ1-1; 10 bases line up with TRBD1. Germline assignment: CDR1 MNHEY and CDR2 SMNVEV (reference sequence). There are 13 residues in the CDR3. V lost 2 bases and J lost 7; bases outside the gene matches: 1. The CDR3 DNA reads as TGTGCCAGCAGTTTAGGGACAGGGGTTGAAGCTTTCTTT. This translates into CASSLGTGVEAFF.

V is TRBV7-9 and J is TRBJ2-6, with D possibly called TRBD1 or TRBD2 (7 bases each). V dropped 5 bases and J dropped 1 base, with 18 bases sitting between them. The CDR3 has 18 amino acids. The germline gives CDR1 SEHNR, CDR2 FQNEAQ (reference sequence). The CDR3 DNA reads TGTGCCAGCAGCCAGGGGAGGGGGCCTGGGTCTGGGGCCAACGTCCTGACTTTC. This translates into CASSQGRGPGSGANVLTF.

A few counts support this clone. CDR3 loop: CASSQARQADQPQHF. DNA for the CDR3: TGCGCCAGCAGCCAAGCCCGACAGGCCGATCAGCCCCAGCATTTT. This chain uses TRBV4-1 with TRBJ1-5, with a tentative D call TRBD1 (6 bases). The CDR3 sequence is 15 residues long. The germline V gene has CDR1 MGHRA and CDR2 YSYEKL. V lost 1 base and J 5 bases, leaving 12 bases between the germline ends.

This chain uses TRBV9 with TRBJ2-2; D not certain. Per the germline V gene, CDR1 is SGDLS and CDR2 is YYNGEE. This CDR3 region has 15 residues. The ends were cut back, 0 bases at V and 1 base at J, with 7 bases in the middle. In DNA, the CDR3 is TGTGCCAGCAGCGTAGTTCCAGGGAACACCGGGGAGCTGTTTTTT. This codes for CASSVVPGNTGELFF.

This clone appeared a single time. One end of the junction fails to match germline, which may point to a read error. V gene TRBV7-6 combines with J gene TRBJ2-1; 7 bases are shared with TRBD2. This CDR3 region has 14 residues. Germline CDR1 and CDR2: SGHVS and FNYEAQ. CDR3 in DNA: TGTGCCAGCAGCCTAGCGGAACAAATTAATGAGCAGTTCTTC. Translation gives CASSLAEQINEQFF.

V usage is TRBV30 and J usage is TRBJ2-5; 7 nucleotides line up with TRBD2. The CDR3 is 14 residues long. Germline CDR1 reads GTSNPN; CDR2 reads SVGIG (reference sequence). The J segment lost 1 base and the V segment lost 0 bases, leaving 2 bases of the junction unmatched. The CDR3 bases are TGTGCCTGGAGTGTCGGGGGGACCCAAGAGACCCAGTACTTC. Amino acids: CAWSVGGTQETQYF.

This sequence joins TRBV6-1 and TRBJ1-1, with D possibly matching TRBD1 (6 bases). Germline-derived CDR1 and CDR2 are MNHNS and SASEGT. The ends were cut back, 8 bases at V and 3 bases at J, with 16 bases in the middle. The CDR3 is made up of 14 amino acids. CDR3 sequence reads: CASSRGAPDTEAFF. The CDR3 nucleotides are TGTGCCAGCTCCCGGGGGGCGCCGGACACTGAAGCTTTCTTT.

The chain recombines TRBV28 with TRBJ1-2; 7 bases are a match to TRBD1. CDR1 and CDR2 (germline): MDHEN, SYDVKM. V was clipped by 3 bases and J by 10 bases; unmatched bases: 8. The CDR3 consists of 13 residues. The CDR3 is CASSFSGQRDYTF. CDR3 coding DNA: TGTGCCAGCAGTTTTTCGGGACAGAGGGACTACACCTTC.

The gene calls are TRBV9 and TRBJ2-1; weak D call: TRBD2 (7 bases). Trimming pared 0 bases from V and 4 bases from J, leaving 11 bases between. CDR1 SGDLS and CDR2 YYNGEE come from the germline V gene. The CDR3 has 15 residues. The CDR3 bases are TGTGCCAGCAGCGTAGAGGAGGGGGGGTACAATGAGCAGTTCTTC. Protein product: CASSVEEGGYNEQFF.

The rearrangement uses TRBV7-2 and TRBJ2-7; D is tentatively TRBD1 or TRBD2 (6 bases each). CDR1 is SGHTA and CDR2 is FQGNSA in the germline V gene. The CDR3 contains 15 residues. Deletions cut 2 bases from V and 2 bases from J, with 13 bases between. The CDR3 nucleotides are TGTGCCAGCAGCTTAAGAACAGGGAGGCCCTACGAGCAGTACTTC. Its protein product is CASSLRTGRPYEQYF.

V and J are TRBV6-1 and TRBJ2-5; D uncertain. Gene TRBJ2-7 matches the end of the DNA better, so the J call may be wrong. Germline lookup yields CDR1 MNHNS and CDR2 SASEGT. The CDR3 runs 11 residues. Written as DNA, the CDR3 is TGTGCCAGCTTGAGGAGCCGCGAGCAGTACTTC. Its translation is CASLRSREQYF.

J is TRBJ1-2 and V is TRBV6-5; the D gene is possibly TRBD1 (5 bases). The CDR3 has 13 residues. Trimming cost V 7 bases and J 8 bases, with 17 bases left between them. CDR1 is MNHEY, CDR2 SVGAGI, per germline. This CDR3 is CASTSGRGWGYTF. As DNA, the CDR3 is TGTGCCAGCACCTCCGGGAGGGGTTGGGGCTACACCTTC.

This clone was observed a handful of times. This chain uses TRBV28 with TRBJ1-5; 10 bases fit TRBD1. Germline values: CDR1 MDHEN, CDR2 SYDVKM. The trim removed 6 bases at V and 6 bases at J, leaving 5 bases unmatched. This CDR3 spans 14 amino acids. CDR3 loop: CASSIGQGGQPQHF. The CDR3 DNA follows: TGTGCCAGCAGCATTGGACAGGGGGGTCAGCCCCAGCATTTT.

The J gene is TRBJ2-4, the V gene TRBV19; D gene uncertain. This CDR3 comprises 13 residues. The V and J ends lost 4 bases and 7 bases respectively, with 11 bases between them. CDR1 and CDR2 (germline): LNHDA, SQIVND (reference sequence). For the CDR3, the DNA is TGTGCCAGTAGTACGGACCTAAGGAACATTCAGTACTTC. As protein: CASSTDLRNIQYF.

This sequence joins TRBV7-9 and TRBJ1-6; the D gene is possibly TRBD1 (5 bases). The CDR3 length is 13 residues. Between the trimmed V and J ends, which lost 1 base and 8 bases, there was a span of 6 bases. From germline, CDR1 is SEHNR and CDR2 FQNEAQ (reference sequence). The CDR3 loop reads CASSLGGDSPLHF. Written as DNA, the CDR3 is TGTGCCAGCAGCTTAGGAGGGGATTCACCCCTCCACTTT.

This clone has only a few counts. This chain uses TRBV7-2 with TRBJ2-5; D could derive from TRBD1 or TRBD2 (5 bases each). With 1 base removed from V and 7 bases from J, the gap between germline ends came to 13 bases. The CDR3 has 14 amino acids. CDR1 is SGHTA and CDR2 is FQGNSA in the germline V gene. CDR3 amino acids: CASSLGAAGGTQYF. The CDR3 nucleotides are TGTGCCAGCAGCTTAGGGGCAGCTGGGGGGACCCAGTACTTC. Full variable domain (missing parts from reference TRBV7-2 and TRBJ2-5): GAGVSQSPSNKVTEKGKDVELRCDPISGHTALYWYRQSLGQGLEFLIYFQGNSAPDKSGLPSDRFSAERTGGSVSTLTIQRTQQEDSAVYLCASSLGAAGGTQYFGPGTRLLVL.

The chain recombines TRBV5-4 with TRBJ2-7; D ambiguous. Germline V gene data show CDR1 as SGHNT and CDR2 as YYREEE (reference sequence). The CDR3 is 14 residues long. Trimming took 0 bases from V and 5 from J, leaving 12 bases between them. CDR3 nucleotide sequence: TGTGCCAGCAGCTTGGGTCCCGAGTCCCACGAGCAGTACTTC. Translated, it gives CASSLGPESHEQYF.

The J gene is TRBJ2-1, the V gene TRBV29-1; weak D call: TRBD2 (6 bases). V lost 7 bases and J lost 3, with 16 bases in between. This CDR3 has 14 amino acids. CDR1 SQVTM and CDR2 ANQGSEA come from the germline V gene. CDR3 DNA sequence: TGCAGCGCCCCGGGGGACTTCCTCTACAATGAGCAGTTCTTC. This gives the protein CSAPGDFLYNEQFF.

The rearrangement joins TRBV4-2 to TRBJ1-6; D is ambiguous. Per the germline V gene, CDR1 is LGHNA and CDR2 is YNFKEQ. The CDR3 runs 16 residues. V lost 2 bases and J lost 4, with 12 bases in between. The CDR3 reads CASSQQENTYNSPLHF. The CDR3, as DNA: TGTGCCAGCAGCCAACAGGAGAACACTTATAATTCACCCCTCCACTTT.